This TCR beta chain was observed in a study of cytomegalovirus exposure and HLA in healthy donors. Study-wide points: Per a prior analysis, the majority of TCR beta V segments were productive roughly 90% or roughly 30% of the time.

Researchers ran the PCR with 60 Vbeta and 13 Jbeta primers. The protocol was immunoSEQ multiplex PCR, while the TCRdb copy is restricted to in-frame clones and leaves out a portion. The table shows 90,000 to 150,000 clones, with 70% to 80% occurring only once. The CDR3 has 13 residues. CDR1 is KGHSH and CDR2 is LQKENI in the germline V gene. The germline V and J ends were trimmed by 3 bases and 7 bases, with 12 bases remaining between them. For this clone: Its target is unknown.

Sequencing used PBMCs. The sequence was obtained from a man aged 45-65 years in good health and CMV-seropositive. This sequence joins TRBV18 and TRBJ2-5; the D is unclear. For the CDR3, the DNA is TGTGCCAGCTCACCCACGCGCGAGGTGACCCAGTACTTC. Its translation: CASSPTREVTQYF.